This is a list of T cell receptor beta chains from one sample in a study of blood T cell repertoires in COVID-19. Assay used: immunoSEQ multiplex PCR; TCRdb lists only in-frame clones, some missing. The repertoire consists of 110,000 to 150,000 clones, with around four fifths occurring once and the leading ten covering 4% to 5%. Sequencing used peripheral blood. The receptors stem from a woman aged 80 or older with acute or convalescent COVID-19. Each CDR3 is given with its conserved first and last residue. Fields, in order: V gene, CDR3 protein.

V gene: TRBV19
CDR3 protein: CASSPGGEQYF

V gene: TRBV20-1
CDR3 protein: CSASPGTTEETQYF

V gene: TRBV28
CDR3 protein: CASSWTGGHGYTF

V gene: TRBV4-1
CDR3 protein: CASSQEASGSLQETQYF

V gene: TRBV5-6
CDR3 protein: CASSRGYDQPQHF

V gene: TRBV28
CDR3 protein: CASSFGRGRETQYF

V gene: TRBV23-1
CDR3 protein: CASSLLTVYNQPQHF

V gene: TRBV11-2
CDR3 protein: CASSHPGLINEAFF

V gene: TRBV2
CDR3 protein: CASRERQGNTGELFF

V gene: TRBV7-8
CDR3 protein: CASSLVLYGSGEFYNEQFF

V gene: TRBV21-1
CDR3 protein: CASGLRDRGTRGRNQPQHF

V gene: TRBV2
CDR3 protein: CASSELPSGVTYNEQFF

V gene: TRBV5-6
CDR3 protein: CASTELGQGSIQYF

V gene: TRBV2
CDR3 protein: CASSPPSGRADTQYF

V gene: TRBV5-1
CDR3 protein: CASSRGLAGSTYEQYF

V gene: TRBV5-4
CDR3 protein: CASTPDLPRSGANVLTF

V gene: TRBV3-1/TRBV3-2
CDR3 protein: CASSPIANTEAFF

V gene: TRBV7-6
CDR3 protein: CASSFGASGGAGYEQYF

V gene: TRBV2
CDR3 protein: CASSEEQGNKLFF

V gene: TRBV6-5
CDR3 protein: CASSYSALYGYTF

V gene: TRBV6-5
CDR3 protein: CASSQRRDQPQHF